The 20 T cell receptor beta chains listed next were all sequenced from one sample in a study of human T cells and chemical hapten exposure. TCRdb recomputed calls from the RACE reads with MiXCR, one row per CDR3 protein. This sample has roughly 380,000 distinct CDR3 sequences, with around 6% found just once. This sample's time point: patch test 2, 6 weeks after DPC sensitization. Treatment here: therapeutic diphenylcyclopropenone sensitization with weekly scalp DPC. This specimen was whole blood, taken in connection with sensitization to the hapten diphenylcyclopropenone (DPC). The receptors stem from a woman between 18 and 30 years old with alopecia areata. Some clones in this sample may be carry-over from other donors' samples.

This clonotype came up a few times. V gene TRBV4-3 combines with J gene TRBJ2-2; the D gene could be TRBD1 or TRBD2 (5 bases each). Trimming took 10 bases from V and 1 from J, leaving 13 bases between them. Germline lookup yields CDR1 LGHNA and CDR2 YSLEER. This CDR3 is 14 amino acids long. The CDR3 is CATRGTVNTGELFF. As DNA, the CDR3 is TGCGCCACCCGAGGGACGGTGAACACCGGGGAGCTGTTTTTT.

The chain combines TRBV9 with TRBJ2-3; TRBD2 matches 8 bases. The germline V gene encodes CDR1 SGDLS and CDR2 YYNGEE. The trim removed 0 bases at V and 4 bases at J, leaving 4 bases unmatched. This CDR3 has 15 amino acids. CDR3 protein: CASSVGSSGADTQYF. The CDR3 nucleotides are TGTGCCAGCAGCGTAGGGAGTAGCGGGGCAGATACGCAGTATTTT.

V gene TRBV18 combines with J gene TRBJ2-7; TRBD1 aligns across 11 bases. The junction had 7 bases not matched to a gene; V was cut back by 5 bases and J by 4 bases. There are 15 residues in the CDR3. The germline CDR1 and CDR2 sequences are KGHSH and LQKENI. CDR3 in DNA: TGTGCCAGCTCAACGCCCGGGACAGGGGGGTACGAGCAGTACTTC. Its translation: CASSTPGTGGYEQYF.

At least ten counts were recorded for this clonotype. This rearrangement joins TRBV6-6 to TRBJ1-4; 8 nucleotides match TRBD1. Germline V CDR1 and CDR2: MNHNY, SVGAGI (reference sequence). Trimming at V came to 2 bases and at J to 8 bases, leaving 16 bases not matched to a gene. CDR3 length: 18 amino acids. The DNA of the CDR3 is TGTGCCAGCAGTTACACCGGGACAGGCGGTGGGTTTCGGGAAAAACTGTTTTTT. Protein: CASSYTGTGGGFREKLFF.

The chain employs TRBV21-1 and TRBJ1-4; TRBD1, the D gene given by the table, was not confirmed from the DNA. TRBV21-1 is given as a pseudogene. The CDR3 sequence is 17 residues long. CDR3 in DNA: TGTGCCAGCAGCAAAGTTGGCAGGGCATCCACTAATGAAAAACTGTTTTTT. Protein product: CASSKVGRASTNEKLFF.

In this sample, this clonotype turned up a few times. The chain combines TRBV6-2 or TRBV6-3 with TRBJ1-5; D unresolved. The V end was cut by 6 bases, the J end by 4 bases, with 13 bases between. Germline V CDR1 and CDR2: MNHEY, SVGEGT. This CDR3 comprises 14 residues. The DNA of the CDR3 is TGTGCCAGCAGGCGAGAGGATTGGAATCAGCCCCAGCATTTT. It codes for CASRREDWNQPQHF.

On this clonotype: The conserved phenylalanine or tryptophan normally closing the CDR3 is absent here, so this likely arose from a read error. The chain couples TRBV20-1 to TRBJ1-2; D is uncertain. Germline lookup yields CDR1 DFQATT and CDR2 SNEGSKA (reference sequence). Trimming took off 5 bases at V and 1 base at J, with 8 bases between the two ends. The CDR3 consists of 12 residues. CDR3 coding DNA: TGCAGTGCTGCAGGTGTTAACTATGGCTACACCTAC. This gives the protein CSAAGVNYGYTY.

This chain joins TRBV6-2 or TRBV6-3 and TRBJ2-7; 10 nucleotides line up with TRBD2. The ends lost 2 bases at V and 5 bases at J; junction bases unmatched: 6. The CDR3 totals 15 residues. From germline, CDR1 is MNHEY and CDR2 SVGEGT. The CDR3 here is CASSYTPSGGDEQYF. The CDR3, as DNA: TGTGCCAGCAGTTACACTCCTAGCGGGGGCGACGAGCAGTACTTC.

This clonotype was detected only a few times. The V call is TRBV12-3 or TRBV12-4, the J call TRBJ1-2, with 7 bases identical to TRBD1. The trim removed 2 bases at V and 5 bases at J, leaving 8 bases unmatched. The CDR3 loop spans 15 amino acids. Here the CDR3 reads CASSLWGQSEYGYTF. The CDR3 nucleotides read TGTGCCAGCAGTTTATGGGGACAGTCAGAGTATGGCTACACCTTC.

This clonotype has ten or more counts. The rearrangement joins TRBV29-1 to TRBJ1-3, with 9 bases fitting TRBD1. From germline, CDR1 is SQVTM and CDR2 ANQGSEA. CDR3 size: 15 residues. V shed 5 bases, J shed 1 base, and the junction held 6 bases outside the gene matches. The DNA of the CDR3 is TGCAGCGTTCAGACAGGGGGAAAATCTGGAAACACCATATATTTT. Encoded protein: CSVQTGGKSGNTIYF.

There are many counts of this clonotype. The chain joins TRBV25-1 to TRBJ1-3; the D gene is possibly TRBD1 (5 bases). The ends were cut back, 10 bases at V and 1 base at J, with 14 bases in the middle. Germline CDR1 reads MGHDK; CDR2 reads SYGVNS. This CDR3 region has 14 residues. This chain's CDR3 is CANTRGGSGNTIYF. CDR3 nucleotides: TGTGCCAACACCCGGGGGGGATCTGGAAACACCATATATTTT.

The chain links TRBV20-1 to TRBJ2-4; unclear D gene. Germline loops: CDR1 DFQATT, CDR2 SNEGSKA (reference sequence). Trimming stripped 2 bases from V and 3 bases from J, with 11 bases between. This CDR3 contains 14 residues. CDR3 nucleotide sequence: TGCAGTGCTAGACTTTCGCTCGACAAAAACATTCAGTACTTC. Its protein is CSARLSLDKNIQYF.

This clonotype was detected a few times. V and J are TRBV6-5 and TRBJ2-2; no reliable D call. This CDR3 contains 16 residues. V lost 7 bases, J lost 1 base, and 16 bases lay in between. Per the germline V gene, CDR1 is MNHEY and CDR2 is SVGAGI. CDR3 DNA: TGTGCCAGCAACCAGGTCCTCAGAATGAACACCGGGGAGCTGTTTTTT. Translation: CASNQVLRMNTGELFF.

This clonotype has only a few counts. This chain uses TRBV7-6 with TRBJ2-3; 9 bases align to TRBD1. Germline CDR1 reads SGHVS; CDR2 reads FNYEAQ. The CDR3 spans 16 residues. V trimming: 1 base; J trimming: 3 bases; junction bases outside the gene matches: 5. CDR3 sequence (DNA): TGTGCCAGCAGCTTAGAGCGGGGACAGGGAACAGATACGCAGTATTTT. It translates to CASSLERGQGTDTQYF.

This sequence joins TRBV5-1 and TRBJ2-7; D might be TRBD1 (6 bases). In germline, CDR1 is SGHRS, CDR2 YFSETQ. The length of the CDR3 is 13 residues. With 0 bases removed from V and 5 bases from J, the gap between germline ends came to 9 bases. CDR3 nucleotide sequence: TGCGCCAGCAGCTTGGAGGGGGTCCACGAGCAGTACTTC. As protein: CASSLEGVHEQYF.

This clonotype occurred many times. This chain's CDR3 is CASRSGPTNEKLFF. The CDR3 nucleotides are TGTGCCAGCAGGTCGGGGCCGACTAATGAAAAACTGTTTTTT. The chain links TRBV7-9 to TRBJ1-4; TRBD1 might be the D (5 bases). CDR3 length: 14 residues. Germline-derived CDR1 and CDR2 are SEHNR and FQNEAQ (reference sequence). The V gene lost 6 bases and the J gene lost 2 bases, with 10 bases spanning the gap.

This clonotype has more than one count but fewer than ten. The chain recombines TRBV10-3 with TRBJ2-3; D is uncertain. Germline V CDR1 and CDR2: ENHRY, SYGVKD. The CDR3 runs 11 residues. Trimming shortened V by 2 bases and J by 12 bases, and 9 bases separated the two germline ends. The DNA of the CDR3 is TGTGCCATCAGTGAGGGGAACAACCAGTATTTT. This encodes CAISEGNNQYF.

There are a few counts of this clonotype. This chain links TRBV7-6 with TRBJ1-3, with TRBD1 matching 7 bases. V lost 4 bases, J lost 0 bases, and 6 bases stayed unmatched. The CDR3 sequence is 16 residues long. The germline V gene has CDR1 SGHVS and CDR2 FNYEAQ. As DNA, the CDR3 is TGTGCCAGCAGCTCGGACAGGACACCCTCTGGAAACACCATATATTTT. Translating gives CASSSDRTPSGNTIYF.

This clonotype has ten or more counts. The chain links TRBV29-1 to TRBJ2-6; D remains unclear. This CDR3 is 15 amino acids long. The germline V gene encodes CDR1 SQVTM and CDR2 ANQGSEA. Trimming took 2 bases from V and 0 from J, leaving 8 bases between them. This CDR3 reads CSVEHIHSGANVLTF. The CDR3 nucleotides are TGCAGCGTTGAACACATCCACTCTGGGGCCAACGTCCTGACTTTC.

This clonotype was recorded many times. The chain recombines TRBV10-3 with TRBJ1-6, with TRBD1 identical over 7 bases. Germline CDR1 and CDR2: ENHRY and SYGVKD. The CDR3 length is 16 residues. The V segment lost 3 bases and the J segment 3 bases; nucleotides outside the gene matches: 5. For the CDR3, the DNA is TGTGCCATCAGTGAACGACAGGGATACTATAATTCACCCCTCCACTTT. This sequence encodes CAISERQGYYNSPLHF.